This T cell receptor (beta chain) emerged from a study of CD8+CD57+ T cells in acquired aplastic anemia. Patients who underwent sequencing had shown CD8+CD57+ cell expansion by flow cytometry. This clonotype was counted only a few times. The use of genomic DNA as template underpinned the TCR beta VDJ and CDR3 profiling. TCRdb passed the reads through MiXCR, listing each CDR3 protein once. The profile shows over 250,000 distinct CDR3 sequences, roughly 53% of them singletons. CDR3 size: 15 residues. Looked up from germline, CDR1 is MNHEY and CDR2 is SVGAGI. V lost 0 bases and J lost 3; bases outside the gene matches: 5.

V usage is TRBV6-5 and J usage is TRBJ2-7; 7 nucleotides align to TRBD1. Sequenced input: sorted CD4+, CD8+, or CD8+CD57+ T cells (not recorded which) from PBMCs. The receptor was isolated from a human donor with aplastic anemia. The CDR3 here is CASSYSQSGGYEQYF. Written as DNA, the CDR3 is TGTGCCAGCAGTTACTCGCAGTCAGGGGGCTACGAGCAGTACTTC.